The 4 T cell receptor beta chains listed next were all sequenced from one sample in a study of response to subunit inactivated influenza vaccine. TCRdb passed the RT-PCR reads through MiXCR, listing each CDR3 protein once. Counted here are about 540,000 distinct CDR3 sequences, approximately 22% occurring once; the ten biggest clones make up under 3.5%. The same specimen was also included in a second study, on T cells expressing NK-cell markers. As that report states: Template switching by 5'RACE with UMIs generated the TCR beta cDNA.

The material was CD4+ T cells sorted from PBMCs, obtained about 11 days after vaccination. These receptors all stem from a man in his forties or fifties who received an inactivated influenza vaccine.

This clonotype appeared a few times. J is TRBJ2-2 and V is TRBV7-2; 7 bases agree with TRBD1. J lost 4 bases, V lost 6 bases, and 5 bases had no gene match. This CDR3 comprises 14 residues. Germline-derived CDR1 and CDR2 are SGHTA and FQGNSA. This chain's CDR3 is CASREGQITGELFF. The CDR3 DNA sequence: TGTGCCAGCAGAGAGGGACAGATCACCGGGGAGCTGTTTTTT.

This sequence joins TRBV29-1 and TRBJ1-2; a weak D match, TRBD1 (6 bases). The CDR3 runs to 17 residues. The V gene's germline CDR1 is SQVTM and CDR2 ANQGSEA. Trimming shortened V by 5 bases and J by 2 bases, and 24 bases separated the two germline ends. CDR3: CSVQGGIGGTTNYGYTF. The CDR3 DNA reads TGCAGCGTTCAAGGGGGGATCGGGGGCACAACAAACTATGGCTACACCTTC.

The rearrangement links TRBV5-1 to TRBJ2-2; no definite D call. Trimming took off 2 bases at V and 4 bases at J, with 9 bases between the two ends. The CDR3 runs 14 residues. Germline CDR1 is SGHRS and CDR2 is YFSETQ. CDR3 nucleotide sequence: TGCGCCAGCAGCTTTAGTCAGATCACCGGGGAGCTGTTTTTT. It codes for CASSFSQITGELFF.

The rearrangement joins TRBV7-2 to TRBJ1-3, with 7 positions matching TRBD1. The CDR3 totals 16 residues. Germline V gives CDR1 SGHTA, CDR2 FQGNSA. Unmatched junction bases numbered 3, after V lost 1 base and J lost 0 bases. The CDR3 is CASSLETGISGNTIYF. The CDR3, as DNA: TGTGCCAGCAGCTTAGAGACAGGGATCTCTGGAAACACCATATATTTT.